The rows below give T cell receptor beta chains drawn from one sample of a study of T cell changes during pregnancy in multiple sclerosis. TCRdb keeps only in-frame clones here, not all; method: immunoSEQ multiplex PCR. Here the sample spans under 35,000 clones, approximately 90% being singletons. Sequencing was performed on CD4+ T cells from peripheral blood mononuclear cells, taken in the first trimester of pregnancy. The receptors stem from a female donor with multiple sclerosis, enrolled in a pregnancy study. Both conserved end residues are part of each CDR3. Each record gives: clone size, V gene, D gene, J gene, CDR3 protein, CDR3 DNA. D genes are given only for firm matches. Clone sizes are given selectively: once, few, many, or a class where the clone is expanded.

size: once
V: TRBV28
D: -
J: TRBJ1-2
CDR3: CASSFSGGYGYTF
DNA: TGTGCCAGCAGTTTTTCGGGAGGCTATGGCTACACCTTC

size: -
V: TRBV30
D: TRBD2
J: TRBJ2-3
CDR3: CAWRVAGGRNTQYF
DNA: TGTGCCTGGAGGGTAGCGGGGGGGCGAAATACGCAGTATTTT

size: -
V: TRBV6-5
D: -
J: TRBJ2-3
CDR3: CASSYKHTDTQYF
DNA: TGTGCCAGCAGTTATAAACACACAGATACGCAGTATTTT

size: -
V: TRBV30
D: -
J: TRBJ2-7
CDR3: CAWSVLGDYEQYF
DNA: TGTGCCTGGAGTGTACTCGGGGACTACGAGCAGTACTTC

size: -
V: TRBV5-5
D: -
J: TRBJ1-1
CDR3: CASSVITGTTEAFF
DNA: TGTGCCAGCAGCGTTATTACCGGGACTACTGAAGCTTTCTTT

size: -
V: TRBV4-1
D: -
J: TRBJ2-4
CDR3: CASSQPQLAPLAKNIQYF
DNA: TGCGCCAGCAGCCAACCCCAGCTAGCCCCCTTAGCCAAAAACATTCAGTACTTC

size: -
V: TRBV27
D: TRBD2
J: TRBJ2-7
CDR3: CASRRRGGIYEQYF
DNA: TGTGCCAGCAGACGCCGGGGGGGAATCTACGAGCAGTACTTC

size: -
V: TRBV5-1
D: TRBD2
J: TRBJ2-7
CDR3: CASSKERGSYEQYF
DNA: TGCGCCAGCAGCAAAGAGCGGGGGTCCTACGAGCAGTACTTC

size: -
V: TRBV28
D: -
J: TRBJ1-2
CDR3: CASSLRHYGYTF
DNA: TGTGCCAGCAGTTTGAGGCACTATGGCTACACCTTC

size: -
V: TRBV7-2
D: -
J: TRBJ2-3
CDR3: CASLTRPGSDTQYF
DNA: TGTGCCAGCCTAACTCGCCCAGGGTCAGATACGCAGTATTTT

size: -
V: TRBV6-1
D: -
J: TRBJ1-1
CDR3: CASSEAVGGEAFF
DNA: TGTGCCAGCAGTGAAGCCGTCGGGGGGGAAGCTTTCTTT

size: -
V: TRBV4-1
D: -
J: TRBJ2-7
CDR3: CASSSPTGRREQYF
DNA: TGCGCCAGCAGCTCACCGACAGGTAGGCGCGAGCAGTACTTC

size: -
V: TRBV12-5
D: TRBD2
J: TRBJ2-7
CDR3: CASGSRSREGNYEQYF
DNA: TGTGCTAGTGGTTCCCGGTCTCGGGAGGGGAACTACGAGCAGTACTTC

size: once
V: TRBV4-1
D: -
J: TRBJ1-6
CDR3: CASRTLGTGKNNSPLHF
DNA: TGCGCCAGCAGAACTCTGGGAACAGGGAAAAATAATTCACCCCTCCACTTT

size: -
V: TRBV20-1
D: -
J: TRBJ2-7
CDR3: CSASNYEQYF
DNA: TGCAGTGCGAGCAACTACGAGCAGTACTTC

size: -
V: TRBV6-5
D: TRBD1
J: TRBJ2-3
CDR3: CASSYRTGGRDTQYF
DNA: TGTGCCAGCAGTTACAGGACAGGGGGTAGAGATACGCAGTATTTT

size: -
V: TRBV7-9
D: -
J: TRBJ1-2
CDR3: CASSLGPGGLNYGYTF
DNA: TGTGCCAGCAGCTTAGGTCCGGGGGGTCTGAACTATGGCTACACCTTC

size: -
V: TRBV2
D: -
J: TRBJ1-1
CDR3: CASHMNTEAFF
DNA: TGTGCCAGCCACATGAACACTGAAGCTTTCTTT

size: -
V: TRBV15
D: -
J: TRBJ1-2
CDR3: CATSRVASYGYTF
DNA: TGTGCCACCAGCAGGGTCGCGAGCTATGGCTACACCTTC

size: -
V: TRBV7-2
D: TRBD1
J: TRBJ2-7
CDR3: CASTPRGTGIHEQYF
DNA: TGTGCCAGCACCCCTCGAGGGACAGGGATCCACGAGCAGTACTTC

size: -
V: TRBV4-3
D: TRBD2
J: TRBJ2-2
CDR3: CASSQGPGLAGGYTGELFF
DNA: TGCGCCAGCAGCCAAGGGCCGGGACTAGCGGGGGGTTACACCGGGGAGCTGTTTTTT

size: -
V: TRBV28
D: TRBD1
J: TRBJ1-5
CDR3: CATSTGQRPNQPQHF
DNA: TGTGCCACCAGCACGGGACAGCGACCAAATCAGCCCCAGCATTTT

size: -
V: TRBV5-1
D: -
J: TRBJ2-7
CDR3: CASSSGGQYEQYF
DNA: TGCGCCAGCTCGTCCGGGGGGCAATACGAGCAGTACTTC

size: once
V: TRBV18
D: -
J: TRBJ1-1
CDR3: CASSIQGMNTEAFF
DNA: TGTGCCAGCTCTATACAGGGAATGAACACTGAAGCTTTCTTT

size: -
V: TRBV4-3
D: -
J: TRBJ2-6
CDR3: CASSQAVPSFSGANVLTF
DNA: TGCGCCAGCAGCCAAGCCGTTCCCAGTTTCTCTGGGGCCAACGTCCTGACTTTC

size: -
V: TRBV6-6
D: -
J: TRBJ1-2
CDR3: CASFSGTPGMNYGYTF
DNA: TGTGCCAGCTTCTCCGGGACTCCGGGCATGAACTATGGCTACACCTTC

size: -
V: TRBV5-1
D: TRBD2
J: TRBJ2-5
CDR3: CASSPGLAGVLKTQYF
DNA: TGCGCCAGCAGCCCTGGACTAGCGGGGGTTTTGAAGACCCAGTACTTC

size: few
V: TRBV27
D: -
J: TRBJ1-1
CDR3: CASSLWGGAGEAFF
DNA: TGTGCCAGCAGTTTATGGGGGGGGGCAGGTGAAGCTTTCTTT

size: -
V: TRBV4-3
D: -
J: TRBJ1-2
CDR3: CASSQGGAGILGGYTF
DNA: TGCGCCAGCAGCCAAGGCGGGGCGGGGATCTTGGGTGGCTACACCTTC

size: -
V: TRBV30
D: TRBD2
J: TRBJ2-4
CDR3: CAWSSRGGRDIQYF
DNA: TGTGCCTGGAGTTCACGGGGGGGCCGGGACATTCAGTACTTC

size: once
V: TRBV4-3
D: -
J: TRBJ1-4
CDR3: CASSRGLGDEKLFF
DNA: TGCGCCAGCAGCCGGGGGCTCGGAGATGAAAAACTGTTTTTT

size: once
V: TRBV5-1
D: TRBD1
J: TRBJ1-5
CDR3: CASSYDAGGSGPQHF
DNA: TGCGCCAGCAGCTACGACGCAGGGGGTTCGGGGCCCCAGCATTTT

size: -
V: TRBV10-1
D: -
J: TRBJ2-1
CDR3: CASSEGHLREQFF
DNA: TGCGCCAGCAGTGAGGGACACCTGAGGGAGCAGTTCTTC

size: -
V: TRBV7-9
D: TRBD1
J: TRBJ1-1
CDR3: CASSLSTGDLEAFF
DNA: TGTGCCAGCAGCTTGTCAACAGGGGACCTTGAAGCTTTCTTT

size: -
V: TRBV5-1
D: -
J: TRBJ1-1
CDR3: CASSSWERAEAFF
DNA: TGCGCCAGCAGCTCATGGGAGAGAGCTGAAGCTTTCTTT

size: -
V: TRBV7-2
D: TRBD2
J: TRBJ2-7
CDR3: CASSLGLAGPYEQYF
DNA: TGTGCCAGCAGCTTAGGGCTAGCGGGCCCCTACGAGCAGTACTTC

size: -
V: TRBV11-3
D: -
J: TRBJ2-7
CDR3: CASSFGQGTEQYF
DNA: TGTGCCAGCAGCTTCGGGCAGGGGACCGAGCAGTACTTC

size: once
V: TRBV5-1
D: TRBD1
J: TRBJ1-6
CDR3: CASSYGQGANGSPLHF
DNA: TGCGCCAGCAGCTACGGACAGGGGGCGAATGGGTCACCCCTCCACTTT

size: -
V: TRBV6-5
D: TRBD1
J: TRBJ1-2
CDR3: CASSLRQGAEGYTF
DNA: TGTGCCAGCAGCCTCCGACAGGGGGCAGAGGGCTACACCTTC

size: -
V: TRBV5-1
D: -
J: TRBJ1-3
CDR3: CASSLTTGTGNTIYF
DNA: TGCGCCAGCAGCTTGACAACGGGGACTGGAAACACCATATATTTT

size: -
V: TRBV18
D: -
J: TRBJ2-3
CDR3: CASSPQLNTQYF
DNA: TGTGCCAGCTCACCCCAACTCAATACGCAGTATTTT

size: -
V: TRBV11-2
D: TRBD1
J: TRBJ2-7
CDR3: CASSLVGTGSYEQYF
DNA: TGTGCCAGCAGCTTAGTTGGGACAGGGTCCTACGAGCAGTACTTC

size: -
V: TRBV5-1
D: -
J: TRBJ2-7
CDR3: CASSSGTILPGYEQYF
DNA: TGCGCCAGCAGCTCGGGGACAATTCTTCCCGGCTACGAGCAGTACTTC

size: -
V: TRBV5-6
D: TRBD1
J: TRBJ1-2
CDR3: CASSLFVQGALYGYTF
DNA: TGTGCCAGCAGCTTGTTTGTACAGGGGGCACTCTATGGCTACACCTTC

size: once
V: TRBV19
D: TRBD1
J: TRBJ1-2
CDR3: CASSTTTGGTYGYTF
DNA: TGTGCCAGTAGTACAACAACAGGGGGCACCTATGGCTACACCTTC

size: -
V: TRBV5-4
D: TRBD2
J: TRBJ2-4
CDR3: CASSLAPLAGGLGIQYF
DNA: TGTGCCAGCAGCTTGGCCCCACTAGCGGGGGGGTTAGGCATTCAGTACTTC

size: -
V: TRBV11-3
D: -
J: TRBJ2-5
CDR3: CASSFSAEETQYF
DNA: TGTGCCAGCAGCTTTTCTGCGGAAGAGACCCAGTACTTC

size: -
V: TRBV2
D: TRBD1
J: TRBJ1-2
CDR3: CASSLTREQGDYGYTF
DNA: TGTGCCAGCAGTTTAACCCGCGAACAGGGGGACTATGGCTACACCTTC